This passage covers 26 T cell receptor beta chains from one sample sequenced in a study of OX40 agonist ivuxolimab in advanced cancers. Data came from immunoSEQ multiplex PCR; TCRdb stores just in-frame clones and leaves some out. The sample holds some 45,000 clones; approximately 88% are singletons and the top ten take approximately 15%. This specimen was CD4+ or CD8+ T cells sorted from blood, taken in a trial of the OX40 agonist ivuxolimab. The receptors come from an adult with an advanced solid tumor such as melanoma, head and neck, liver or kidney cancer.

V gene TRBV5-6 combines with J gene TRBJ2-7; 8 bases line up with TRBD1. Germline V gene lookup returns CDR1 SGHDT and CDR2 YYEEEE. This CDR3 comprises 12 residues. The trim removed 2 bases at V and 6 bases at J, leaving 1 base unmatched. The CDR3 sequence: CASSLGTGEQYF. The DNA for the CDR3 is TGTGCCAGCAGCTTAGGGACAGGCGAGCAGTACTTC.

The gene calls are TRBV7-9 and TRBJ2-3; 13 nucleotides match TRBD2. Trimming took 5 bases from V and 5 from J; bases not matched to a gene: 4. This CDR3 region has 15 residues. CDR1 and CDR2 from the germline V gene are SEHNR and FQNEAQ (reference sequence). The CDR3 DNA sequence: TGTGCCAGCAGCGAACTAGCGGGAGGGCAAGATACGCAGTATTTT. Protein sequence: CASSELAGGQDTQYF.

The V call is TRBV27, the J call TRBJ2-1, with D uncertain. The CDR3 covers 13 residues. CDR1 and CDR2 from the germline V gene are MNHEY and SMNVEV (reference sequence). The V and J ends lost 3 bases and 9 bases respectively, with 12 bases between them. CDR3 nucleotide sequence: TGTGCCAGCAGTTTCAGAGGTGGGCGTGAGCAGTTCTTC. Protein: CASSFRGGREQFF.

The genes are TRBV5-1 and TRBJ2-7; 9 nucleotides agree with TRBD2. The CDR3 length is 14 residues. Per germline, CDR1 SGHRS and CDR2 YFSETQ. J was trimmed by 7 bases and V by 1 base; bases with no gene match: 6. CDR3 amino acids: CASSLTAGGGEQYF. The DNA of the CDR3 is TGCGCCAGCAGCTTGACAGCGGGAGGAGGAGAGCAGTACTTC.

This chain joins TRBV4-2 and TRBJ2-7, with D perhaps matching TRBD1 or TRBD2 (5 bases each). This CDR3 is 14 amino acids long. Trimming removed 4 bases at V and 3 bases at J, with 13 bases between. Germline-derived CDR1 and CDR2 are LGHNA and YNFKEQ. CDR3 loop: CASSPGTAGYEQYF. CDR3 in DNA: TGTGCCAGCAGCCCCGGGACGGCTGGCTACGAGCAGTACTTC.

The chain carries TRBV7-6 and TRBJ2-3; TRBD2 matches 10 bases. V lost 1 base, J lost 0 bases, and 1 base stayed unmatched. This CDR3 spans 16 amino acids. Per germline, CDR1 SGHVS and CDR2 FNYEAQ. The CDR3 reads CASSLEAGGSTDTQYF. The DNA of the CDR3 is TGTGCCAGCAGCTTAGAAGCGGGGGGGAGCACAGATACGCAGTATTTT. Full variable domain (outside the CDR3, taken from reference TRBV7-6 and TRBJ2-3): GAGVSQSPRYKVTKRGQDVALRCDPISGHVSLYWYRQALGQGPEFLTYFNYEAQQDKSGLPNDRFSAERPEGSISTLTIQRTEQRDSAMYRCASSLEAGGSTDTQYFGPGTRLTVL.

The CDR3 reads CASSLQSRDEQYF. The CDR3 DNA reads TGTGCCAGCAGCTTACAAAGTCGCGACGAGCAGTACTTC. The chain employs TRBV7-9 and TRBJ2-7; D is ambiguous. The CDR3 is made up of 13 amino acids. V was trimmed by 2 bases and J by 5 bases, leaving 10 bases between them. Germline CDR1 and CDR2: SEHNR and FQNEAQ (reference sequence).

V is TRBV2 and J is TRBJ2-7, with D perhaps TRBD2 (6 bases). The CDR3 contains 10 residues. Germline loops: CDR1 SNHLY, CDR2 FYNNEI. Trimming left V 10 bases short and J 6 bases short, with 10 bases between. CDR3 DNA sequence: TGTGCCACCCAAGCGGGCGAGCAGTACTTC. Residues: CATQAGEQYF.

The chain is built from TRBV6-1 and TRBJ1-1; D uncertain. The CDR3 runs 13 residues. With 7 bases removed from V and 0 bases from J, the gap between germline ends came to 9 bases. Germline V CDR1 and CDR2: MNHNS, SASEGT. DNA of the CDR3: TGTGCCAGCATTCACAGCTTGAACACTGAAGCTTTCTTT. Protein product: CASIHSLNTEAFF.

V is TRBV4-1 and J is TRBJ2-1; the D is unclear. With 3 bases removed from V and 9 bases from J, the gap between germline ends came to 9 bases. Germline V gene lookup returns CDR1 MGHRA and CDR2 YSYEKL. This CDR3 region has 12 residues. CDR3: CASSQSQGEQFF. Written as DNA, the CDR3 is TGCGCCAGCAGCCAGTCCCAAGGTGAGCAGTTCTTC.

The rearrangement uses TRBV4-2 and TRBJ2-1; D call uncertain. Germline V gene lookup returns CDR1 LGHNA and CDR2 YNFKEQ. Trimming pared 1 base from V and 5 bases from J, leaving 6 bases between. The CDR3 runs to 13 residues. This CDR3 is CASSQVVDNEQFF. DNA for the CDR3: TGTGCCAGCAGCCAAGTTGTGGACAATGAGCAGTTCTTC.

The CDR3 nucleotides read TGTGCCAGCACGGGGTGGACTAATGAAAAACTGTTTTTT. Protein: CASTGWTNEKLFF. V and J are TRBV6-6 and TRBJ1-4; D is ambiguous. V was pared by 7 bases and J by 2 bases, with 8 bases between. This CDR3 is built from 13 residues. CDR1 is MNHNY and CDR2 is SVGAGI in the germline V gene (reference sequence).

The chain recombines TRBV27 with TRBJ2-2; tentatively, D is TRBD2 (5 bases). The CDR3 runs 14 residues. CDR1 is MNHEY, CDR2 SMNVEV, per germline (reference sequence). V was trimmed by 10 bases and J by 5 bases, leaving 17 bases between them. CDR3: CATREVVGTGELFF. The CDR3 nucleotides read TGTGCCACCCGGGAAGTCGTTGGTACCGGGGAGCTGTTTTTT.

Written as DNA, the CDR3 is TGTGCCAGCAGCCTTGCCCGCTCTGGAAACACCATATATTTT. Translated: CASSLARSGNTIYF. The J gene is TRBJ1-3, the V gene TRBV7-9; D is uncertain. This CDR3 has 14 amino acids. The germline V gene has CDR1 SEHNR and CDR2 FQNEAQ (reference sequence). Between the trimmed V and J ends, which lost 5 bases and 0 bases, there was a span of 8 bases. Based on the CDR3 plus reference TRBV7-9 and TRBJ1-3, the full variable domain is DTGVSQNPRHKITKRGQNVTFRCDPISEHNRLYWYRQTLGQGPEFLTYFQNEAQLEKSRLLSDRFSAERPKGSFSTLEIQRTEQGDSAMYLCASSLARSGNTIYFGEGSWLTVV.

The J gene is TRBJ1-2, the V gene TRBV4-1; TRBD1 matches at 10 bases. This CDR3 is 16 amino acids long. V lost 2 bases and J lost 2; bases outside the gene matches: 5. Per the germline V gene, CDR1 is MGHRA and CDR2 is YSYEKL. The CDR3 coding sequence is TGCGCCAGCAGCCAACAAGGGGACAGGGGAAACTATGGCTACACCTTC. Translation gives CASSQQGDRGNYGYTF.

V usage is TRBV19 and J usage is TRBJ1-1; D uncertain. Trimming cost V 5 bases and J 7 bases, with 11 bases left between them. Germline-derived CDR1 and CDR2 are LNHDA and SQIVND (reference sequence). CDR3 length equals 12 residues. CDR3 region: CASSGGWVEAFF. The CDR3 DNA sequence: TGTGCCAGTAGTGGAGGTTGGGTTGAAGCTTTCTTT.

The rearrangement links TRBV10-2 to TRBJ1-2; 7 bases agree with TRBD1. This CDR3 is 16 amino acids long. Germline trimming cut 2 bases from V and 8 bases from J; bases unmatched to any gene: 14. In germline, CDR1 is WSHSY, CDR2 SAAADI. CDR3 DNA sequence: TGCGCCAGCAGTGAGAGGGGGCGGAGGGACGATGAAGGCTACACCTTC. It specifies CASSERGRRDDEGYTF.

This chain uses TRBV19 with TRBJ2-3, with 8 nucleotides matching TRBD2. V gave up 5 bases and J gave up 5 bases; unmatched junction bases: 9. The CDR3 sequence is 15 residues long. Germline lookup yields CDR1 LNHDA and CDR2 SQIVND (reference sequence). The CDR3 nucleotides are TGTGCCAGTAGTGATCTTCGGGGGGGCGAAGATACGCAGTATTTT. Translating it yields CASSDLRGGEDTQYF.

This chain links TRBV2 with TRBJ1-6, with TRBD1 matching 8 bases. Unmatched junction bases numbered 3, after V lost 4 bases and J lost 7 bases. In germline, CDR1 is SNHLY, CDR2 FYNNEI. CDR3 length equals 14 residues. In nucleotides, the CDR3 is TGTGCCAGCAGTGTCAGGGGGCTCAATTCACCCCTCCACTTT. As protein: CASSVRGLNSPLHF.

The chain has TRBV4-1 and TRBJ2-1, with D possibly matching TRBD2 (5 bases). This CDR3 has 12 amino acids. Trimming removed 6 bases from V and 5 bases from J, with 8 bases in between. The germline gives CDR1 MGHRA, CDR2 YSYEKL. Here the CDR3 reads CASSHGDNEQFF. The CDR3, as DNA: TGCGCCAGCAGTCACGGGGACAATGAGCAGTTCTTC.

This chain uses TRBV6-1 with TRBJ2-7; 7 bases map to TRBD2. CDR1 and CDR2 (germline): MNHNS, SASEGT. The CDR3 sequence is 15 residues long. V gave up 0 bases and J gave up 5 bases; unmatched junction bases: 7. CDR3 protein: CASSEALGLQDEQYF. The CDR3, as DNA: TGTGCCAGCAGTGAAGCTCTGGGACTACAAGACGAGCAGTACTTC.

The chain recombines TRBV11-1 with TRBJ2-1; D unclear. V lost 6 bases and J lost 2, with 11 bases in between. CDR3 size: 14 residues. In germline, CDR1 is SGHAT, CDR2 FQDESV (reference sequence). The CDR3 sequence: CASSSRAAYNEQFF. CDR3 DNA sequence: TGTGCCAGCAGTTCTAGGGCCGCCTACAATGAGCAGTTCTTC.

This clone was seen only once. The chain combines TRBV2 with TRBJ2-7; TRBD1 matches 12 bases. Germline lookup yields CDR1 SNHLY and CDR2 FYNNEI. V shed 8 bases, J shed 7 bases, and the junction held 9 bases outside the gene matches. The CDR3 is 14 residues long. The CDR3 loop is CASFPGTGGLEQYF. The CDR3 region has the DNA TGTGCCAGCTTTCCCGGGACAGGGGGCTTAGAGCAGTACTTC.

The gene calls are TRBV25-1 and TRBJ2-1; tentatively, D is TRBD2 (5 bases). Germline V gene data show CDR1 as MGHDK and CDR2 as SYGVNS. This CDR3 region has 14 residues. V lost 2 bases, J lost 3 bases, and 8 bases lay in between. CDR3 amino acids: CASSEAGVYNEQFF. DNA of the CDR3: TGTGCCAGCAGTGAAGCCGGGGTCTACAATGAGCAGTTCTTC.

This chain uses TRBV4-1 with TRBJ2-7; D gene uncertain. Germline V gives CDR1 MGHRA, CDR2 YSYEKL. This CDR3 comprises 15 residues. Trimming stripped 0 bases from V and 3 bases from J, with 12 bases between. The DNA of the CDR3 is TGCGCCAGCAGCCAAGATCCGTCAGCCGGCTACGAGCAGTACTTC. It translates to CASSQDPSAGYEQYF.

CDR3 nucleotide sequence: TGTGCCAGCAGCTTAGGTGGCAGGGGAGGGGAGCTGTTTTTT. Encoded protein: CASSLGGRGGELFF. The chain employs TRBV7-7 and TRBJ2-2, with a tentative D call TRBD1 (6 bases). Between the trimmed V and J ends, which lost 1 base and 8 bases, there was a span of 11 bases. The CDR3 extends over 14 amino acids. The germline CDR1 and CDR2 sequences are SSHAT and FNYEAQ (reference sequence).